A selection of T cell receptor beta chains follows, all from one sample in a study of cytomegalovirus exposure and HLA in healthy donors. TCRdb's table, derived via immunoSEQ multiplex PCR, lists solely in-frame clones and lacks some. This sample has a few hundred thousand clones, with approximately 82% found just once. Sample: PBMCs. Receptors were obtained from a woman aged 60 to 75 in good health and CMV-seropositive. The CDR3 runs from the conserved cysteine through the conserved F or W. The D gene is left open where the match is weak. A clone size is listed for some rows: how often the clone was seen (once, few, many), or a class if it is expanded.

j_gene,abundance,d_gene,v_gene,CDR3nt,CDR3aa
TRBJ2-3,-,TRBD2,TRBV27,TGTGCCAGCAGTTTACCGGGGGGGGGCACAGATACGCAGTATTTT,CASSLPGGGTDTQYF
TRBJ1-2,-,TRBD1,TRBV10-3,TGTGCCATCAGTCTGACAGGGAGAAGCTACACCTTC,CAISLTGRSYTF
TRBJ1-3,once,-,TRBV25-1,TGTGCCAGCATTGGGGCAGGGGCCAACACCATATATTTT,CASIGAGANTIYF
TRBJ2-5,-,-,TRBV10-1,TGCGCCAGCAGTGAGTCACGGGGATTCCAAGAGACCCAGTACTTC,CASSESRGFQETQYF
TRBJ2-3,once,-,TRBV27,TGTGCCAGCAGTCTAGAGCGCACAGATACGCAGTATTTT,CASSLERTDTQYF
TRBJ2-7,-,TRBD1,TRBV6-5,TGTGCCAGCAGTTACGATCCTCTCGACAGGGCGTACGAGCAGTACTTC,CASSYDPLDRAYEQYF
TRBJ1-5,-,-,TRBV30,TGTGCCTGGGCGAGGAGGCCTAATCAGCCCCAGCATTTT,CAWARRPNQPQHF
TRBJ1-3,-,-,TRBV4-1,TGCGCCAGCAGCCTAGCAGGAACCGGGACATGGAACACCATATATTTT,CASSLAGTGTWNTIYF
TRBJ1-1,-,TRBD1,TRBV5-5,TGTGCCAGCAGCTCCCGACAGGGGCACAACACTGAAGCTTTCTTT,CASSSRQGHNTEAFF
TRBJ1-2,-,-,TRBV7-9,TGTGCCAGCAGCTTATACAGTCTCCTCGTGGGCGGCTACACCTTC,CASSLYSLLVGGYTF
TRBJ2-5,-,-,TRBV5-4,TGTGCCAGCAGGGAGGGAGAGACCCAGTACTTC,CASREGETQYF
TRBJ2-6,once,-,TRBV14,TGTGCCAGCAGTAACTCTGGGGCCAACGTCCTGACTTTC,CASSNSGANVLTF
TRBJ2-1,-,TRBD2,TRBV30,TGTGCCTGGAGGATTATAGCGGGAAATGAGCAGTTCTTC,CAWRIIAGNEQFF
TRBJ2-7,-,TRBD1,TRBV27,TGTGCCAGCAGTTTCTTAGGGACAGGCAGCTCCTACGAGCAGTACTTC,CASSFLGTGSSYEQYF
TRBJ2-1,-,TRBD2,TRBV9,TGTGCCAGCTCACCGGACGGGAGGTTAAATGAGCAGTTCTTC,CASSPDGRLNEQFF
TRBJ2-7,-,-,TRBV7-6,TGTGCCAGCAGTACTGAGACGAGGGGGGGCTACGAGCAGTACTTC,CASSTETRGGYEQYF
TRBJ2-3,-,TRBD1,TRBV5-5,TGTGCCAGCAGCTTGTCGGGACAGGGTCCAGATACGCAGTATTTT,CASSLSGQGPDTQYF
TRBJ1-1,-,-,TRBV29-1,TGCAGCGTTGAAGATGAAGGGACAAGCTACCACACTGAAGCTTTCTTT,CSVEDEGTSYHTEAFF
TRBJ1-3,-,-,TRBV5-1,TGCGCCAGCAGCCCAGGGTCCTCTGGAAACACCATATATTTT,CASSPGSSGNTIYF
TRBJ2-7,few,-,TRBV6-1,TGTGCCAGCAGTGAAGGCGAATACTACGAGCAGTACTTC,CASSEGEYYEQYF
TRBJ2-7,-,TRBD1,TRBV6-6,TGTGCCAGCAGTGCCAGGGGGAGCTCCTACGAGCAGTACTTC,CASSARGSSYEQYF
TRBJ2-1,-,TRBD2,TRBV7-9,TGTGCCAGCAGCTTGGTCCCGGGAGGGCCTTTTGAGCAGTTCTTC,CASSLVPGGPFEQFF
TRBJ2-3,-,-,TRBV5-1,TGCGCCAGCGGAGAACTCCCGGGCACAGATACGCAGTATTTT,CASGELPGTDTQYF
TRBJ2-1,-,TRBD1,TRBV18,TGTGCCAGCTCACCAGGGACAGGCTCCTACAATGAGCAGTTCTTC,CASSPGTGSYNEQFF
TRBJ1-4,-,-,TRBV15,TGTGCCACCAGCACCCAGACAGCCCAAAAACTGTTTTTT,CATSTQTAQKLFF
TRBJ1-3,-,-,TRBV6-6,TGTGCCAGCAGTCATGACACCTACTCTGGAAACACCATATATTTT,CASSHDTYSGNTIYF
TRBJ2-7,-,-,TRBV4-1,TGCGCCAGCAGCCAAGATTCAGGCCTCGAGCAGTACTTC,CASSQDSGLEQYF
TRBJ1-4,-,-,TRBV7-9,TGTGCCAGCAGCCCCCCAGGGGACGTGAGGGAAAAACTGTTTTTT,CASSPPGDVREKLFF
TRBJ2-3,-,TRBD2,TRBV12-5,TGTGCTAGTGGCCCGGGACTAGCGGATAACACAGATACGCAGTATTTT,CASGPGLADNTDTQYF
TRBJ2-7,-,TRBD1,TRBV2,TGTGCCAGCGGACAGGGGAGACCCTACGAGCAGTACTTC,CASGQGRPYEQYF
TRBJ2-7,-,-,TRBV5-4,TGTGCCAGCAGCTTTGAAATAGCGACCAGCTCCTACGAGCAGTACTTC,CASSFEIATSSYEQYF
TRBJ1-2,once,TRBD1,TRBV19,TGTGCCAGTAGCTGGACAGGGCAGAACTATGGCTACACCTTC,CASSWTGQNYGYTF
TRBJ2-2,-,-,TRBV4-1,TGCGCCAGCAGCCCCCCGGGTTTTTGGCTGTTTTTT,CASSPPGFWLFF
TRBJ2-4,-,TRBD2,TRBV29-1,TGCAGCGTTAGTAGCGGGGGGTATCAGTACTTC,CSVSSGGYQYF
TRBJ1-1,-,-,TRBV5-3,TGTGCCAGAAGCTTGGTAGATCGGGTGAAGTTGGGCACTGAAGCTTTCTTT,CARSLVDRVKLGTEAFF
TRBJ2-7,once,-,TRBV7-9,TGTGCCAGCAGCACCCCAGCTCACTATACCTACGAGCAGTACTTC,CASSTPAHYTYEQYF
TRBJ1-5,-,-,TRBV7-2,TGTGCCAGCAGCTTAGGACCGGGGGCGGGGGATCAGCCCCAGCATTTT,CASSLGPGAGDQPQHF
TRBJ1-1,-,-,TRBV12-5,TGTGCTAGTGGTCCTACGGGGAGGAGTAACACTGAAGCTTTCTTT,CASGPTGRSNTEAFF
TRBJ1-4,-,-,TRBV5-5,TGTGCCAGCAGGCCCGGGACACTTAGTGAAAAACTGTTTTTT,CASRPGTLSEKLFF
TRBJ2-7,-,TRBD2,TRBV19,TGTGCCAGTAAGATGACTAGCGGAAACTACGAGCAGTACTTC,CASKMTSGNYEQYF
TRBJ2-7,-,TRBD2,TRBV7-3,TGTGCCAGCAGCCCCCCGGGAGGGGAGCAGTACTTC,CASSPPGGEQYF
TRBJ2-1,-,TRBD2,TRBV7-3,TGTGCCAGCAGGCCACAGCGGGGACTAGCGGGAGGAACCAATGAGCAGTTCTTC,CASRPQRGLAGGTNEQFF
TRBJ1-2,-,-,TRBV2,TGTGCCAGCAGTAATCAGGGAAGCTATGGCTACACCTTC,CASSNQGSYGYTF
TRBJ2-7,-,-,TRBV19,TGTGCCAGTAGACGGAGCAGTGACTCGATAACCTACGAGCAGTACTTC,CASRRSSDSITYEQYF
TRBJ1-5,-,-,TRBV19,TGTGCCAGTAGTATCGGGACAAACTTATTACCCCATTTT,CASSIGTNLLPHF
TRBJ2-7,-,-,TRBV2,TGTGCCAGCAGTTTAGAATTGGCTAGCGTCTACGAGCAGTACTTC,CASSLELASVYEQYF
TRBJ2-1,-,TRBD2,TRBV7-7,TGTGCCAGCAGCTCGGGGACTAGCGGAAACAATGAGCAGTTCTTC,CASSSGTSGNNEQFF
TRBJ2-6,once,-,TRBV5-6,TGTGCCAGCAGCTTGCTACCAGGGGCCAACGTCCTGACTTTC,CASSLLPGANVLTF
TRBJ2-7,-,TRBD2,TRBV7-9,TGTGCCAGCAGCTTAGCGTGGGAGGGTTGGGACGAGCAGTACTTC,CASSLAWEGWDEQYF
TRBJ2-3,-,-,TRBV7-9,TGTGCCAGCAGCCCTACAGGGAGTTGGGATACGCAGTATTTT,CASSPTGSWDTQYF
TRBJ2-1,-,TRBD2,TRBV27,TGTGCCAGCGCCGGGACTAGCGGGATCGAGATTGCTTCCTACAATGAGCAGTTCTTC,CASAGTSGIEIASYNEQFF
TRBJ2-3,-,TRBD2,TRBV9,TGTGCCAGCAGCCCTCCTACTAGCGGCCTTGGCACAGATACGCAGTATTTT,CASSPPTSGLGTDTQYF